Listed below are T cell receptor beta chains from one sample, sequenced in a study of T cells in localized non-small cell lung cancer. TCRdb keeps only in-frame clones here, not all; method: immunoSEQ multiplex PCR. In the table there are tens of thousands of clones, about 83% of which are singletons. The sample was PBMCs, taken before any cancer treatment. The origin of the receptors is a woman between 40 and 69 years old with stage II squamous cell lung carcinoma. Each CDR3 is given with its conserved first and last residue. Fields, in order: CDR3 protein, CDR3 DNA, clone size, V gene, J gene, D gene. The D gene is left open where the match is weak. Where a row states a size, it is once, few, many or the class of an expanded clone; other rows omit it.

CDR3aa: CASSQAGTGWTSGRAGGELFF; CDR3nt: TGCGCCAGCAGCCAAGCGGGGACAGGGTGGACTAGCGGGAGGGCTGGCGGGGAGCTGTTTTTT; abundance: few; v_gene: TRBV4-1; j_gene: TRBJ2-2; d_gene: TRBD2
CDR3aa: CASSLEGPISYNEQFF; CDR3nt: TGCGCCAGCAGCTTGGAGGGGCCTATCTCCTACAATGAGCAGTTCTTC; abundance: -; v_gene: TRBV5-1; j_gene: TRBJ2-1; d_gene: -
CDR3aa: CASSLEPDRVNTEAFF; CDR3nt: TGCGCCAGCAGCTTGGAGCCGGACAGGGTGAACACTGAAGCTTTCTTT; abundance: -; v_gene: TRBV5-1; j_gene: TRBJ1-1; d_gene: TRBD1
CDR3aa: CASSSMGDSNQPQHF; CDR3nt: TGTGCCAGCAGTTCCATGGGGGATAGCAATCAGCCCCAGCATTTT; abundance: -; v_gene: TRBV28; j_gene: TRBJ1-5; d_gene: -
CDR3aa: CASSQDEGGVGPVAEQFF; CDR3nt: TGCGCCAGCAGCCAAGATGAGGGCGGAGTGGGACCTGTGGCTGAGCAGTTCTTC; abundance: -; v_gene: TRBV4-3; j_gene: TRBJ2-1; d_gene: -
CDR3aa: CAITSGSGAGELFF; CDR3nt: TGTGCCATCACATCAGGGAGCGGGGCCGGGGAGCTGTTTTTT; abundance: hyperexpanded; v_gene: TRBV10-3; j_gene: TRBJ2-2; d_gene: TRBD2
CDR3aa: CASSPPGADYGYTF; CDR3nt: TGTGCCAGCTCACCACCGGGGGCCGACTATGGCTACACCTTC; abundance: once; v_gene: TRBV18; j_gene: TRBJ1-2; d_gene: -
CDR3aa: CASSPGAFGNTIYF; CDR3nt: TGCGCCAGCAGCCCCGGCGCATTTGGAAACACCATATATTTT; abundance: -; v_gene: TRBV4-1; j_gene: TRBJ1-3; d_gene: -
CDR3aa: CASSQGRQGRIDQPQHF; CDR3nt: TGCGCCAGCAGCCAAGGACGGCAGGGAAGGATCGATCAGCCCCAGCATTTT; abundance: -; v_gene: TRBV4-1; j_gene: TRBJ1-5; d_gene: -
CDR3aa: CASSPILAGLTDTQYF; CDR3nt: TGTGCCAGCAGCCCTATACTAGCGGGGCTCACAGATACGCAGTATTTT; abundance: -; v_gene: TRBV5-6; j_gene: TRBJ2-3; d_gene: TRBD2
CDR3aa: CASTSLGVGEAFF; CDR3nt: TGTGCCAGCACCTCTTTAGGGGTCGGTGAAGCTTTCTTT; abundance: -; v_gene: TRBV7-6; j_gene: TRBJ1-1; d_gene: -
CDR3aa: CASRWTSGSRNEQFF; CDR3nt: TGTGCCAGCAGATGGACTAGCGGGAGTCGTAATGAGCAGTTCTTC; abundance: -; v_gene: TRBV2; j_gene: TRBJ2-1; d_gene: TRBD2
CDR3aa: CASSSVTGVDSPLHF; CDR3nt: TGCGCCAGCAGCTCCGTTACAGGGGTGGATTCACCCCTCCACTTT; abundance: -; v_gene: TRBV5-1; j_gene: TRBJ1-6; d_gene: TRBD1
CDR3aa: CASSPFGGSLGETQYF; CDR3nt: TGTGCCAGCTCACCATTTGGCGGGAGCTTAGGAGAGACCCAGTACTTC; abundance: -; v_gene: TRBV18; j_gene: TRBJ2-5; d_gene: TRBD2
CDR3aa: CASSLGVRSGYTF; CDR3nt: TGTGCCAGCAGCTTAGGGGTCCGGAGTGGCTACACCTTC; abundance: -; v_gene: TRBV7-2; j_gene: TRBJ1-2; d_gene: -
CDR3aa: CASSSGTARVETQYF; CDR3nt: TGCGCCAGCAGCTCCGGGACAGCGCGCGTGGAGACCCAGTACTTC; abundance: -; v_gene: TRBV5-1; j_gene: TRBJ2-5; d_gene: TRBD1
CDR3aa: CASSVNSQHF; CDR3nt: TGCGCCAGCAGCGTGAATTCCCAGCATTTT; abundance: -; v_gene: TRBV10-1; j_gene: TRBJ1-5; d_gene: -
CDR3aa: CASSTGQGNYEQYF; CDR3nt: TGTGCCAGCAGCACCGGACAGGGGAACTACGAGCAGTACTTC; abundance: -; v_gene: TRBV7-9; j_gene: TRBJ2-7; d_gene: TRBD1
CDR3aa: CASTIPGLAGNNEQFF; CDR3nt: TGTGCCAGTACCATACCGGGACTAGCGGGGAACAATGAGCAGTTCTTC; abundance: -; v_gene: TRBV19; j_gene: TRBJ2-1; d_gene: TRBD2
CDR3aa: CASSLSLDRGEQYF; CDR3nt: TGTGCCAGCAGCTTAAGTTTGGACAGGGGCGAGCAGTACTTC; abundance: -; v_gene: TRBV11-3; j_gene: TRBJ2-7; d_gene: TRBD1
CDR3aa: CASSSLQREKLFF; CDR3nt: TGTGCCAGCAGTTCCCTACAGAGAGAAAAACTGTTTTTT; abundance: -; v_gene: TRBV6-6; j_gene: TRBJ1-4; d_gene: -
CDR3aa: CASSLGLRNYGYTF; CDR3nt: TGTGCCAGCAGCTTAGGACTCAGGAACTATGGCTACACCTTC; abundance: -; v_gene: TRBV7-9; j_gene: TRBJ1-2; d_gene: -
CDR3aa: CAAWTGGNTEAFF; CDR3nt: TGTGCCGCCTGGACAGGGGGGAACACTGAAGCTTTCTTT; abundance: -; v_gene: TRBV10-3; j_gene: TRBJ1-1; d_gene: TRBD1
CDR3aa: CAISESMGRGNQPQHF; CDR3nt: TGTGCCATCAGTGAGTCGATGGGCAGGGGCAATCAGCCCCAGCATTTT; abundance: few; v_gene: TRBV10-3; j_gene: TRBJ1-5; d_gene: -